What follows are 13 T cell receptor beta chains derived from one specimen sequenced in a study of molecular identifiers for immune sequencing clone quantification. Via MiXCR, TCRdb re-called the PCR reads, giving one row per CDR3 protein. This table has hundreds of thousands of distinct CDR3 sequences, around 25% appearing once. Sequences were obtained from naive CD8+ T cells from blood, with Jurkat cell RNA spiked in. Described subset: FACS-sorted CD8+CD4-CCR7+CD45RA+ naive T cells. The receptor source for this set is a human donor in good health. Some libraries in this study had Jurkat cell RNA spiked in.

This clonotype was seen a few times. The rearrangement links TRBV7-9 to TRBJ2-1; no clear D gene. The CDR3 consists of 15 residues. Germline loops: CDR1 SEHNR, CDR2 FQNEAQ (reference sequence). The V and J ends lost 5 bases and 4 bases respectively, with 15 bases between them. The CDR3 protein is CASSHSLGVYNEQFF. The CDR3 nucleotides are TGTGCCAGCAGCCACTCCCTAGGCGTGTACAATGAGCAGTTCTTC.

Comment on this clonotype: One base away lies a much larger clone, so this may be a sequencing read error. V usage is TRBV12-5 and J usage is TRBJ1-5, with TRBD1 matching over 7 bases. Germline V CDR1 and CDR2: LGHNT, FRNRAP. The CDR3 has 14 amino acids. The CDR3: CASGSGQSSQPQPF. CDR3 nucleotides: TGTGCTAGTGGTTCGGGACAGTCGTCTCAGCCCCAGCCTTTT.

This chain connects TRBV24-1 to TRBJ2-1; maybe TRBD1 (6 bases). Trimming removed 7 bases from V and 3 bases from J, with 15 bases in between. The CDR3 runs 15 residues. Germline V CDR1 and CDR2: KGHDR, SFDVKD. The CDR3 nucleotides read TGTGCCACCAGCAACAACAGGGTTGGCTACAATGAGCAGTTCTTC. This codes for CATSNNRVGYNEQFF.

This clonotype was seen a handful of times. The genes are TRBV25-1 and TRBJ1-4; 7 bases match TRBD1. With 1 base clipped from V and 6 bases from J, the junction kept 5 bases outside the gene matches. This CDR3 contains 15 residues. Germline CDR1 and CDR2: MGHDK and SYGVNS. CDR3 DNA: TGTGCCAGCAGTGAATTCAAGGGGGCGGATGAAAAACTGTTTTTT. The encoded protein is CASSEFKGADEKLFF.

This clonotype has just a few counts. V usage is TRBV4-1 and J usage is TRBJ1-1, with D perhaps TRBD1 (6 bases). Trimming cost V 3 bases and J 1 base, with 9 bases left between them. Germline V CDR1 and CDR2: MGHRA, YSYEKL. The CDR3 contains 14 residues. The CDR3 is CASSHPGANTEAFF. The CDR3 bases are TGCGCCAGCAGCCACCCAGGGGCGAACACTGAAGCTTTCTTT.

This clonotype was observed a handful of times. The chain employs TRBV11-2 and TRBJ1-1; D may be TRBD1 (5 bases). The germline V and J ends were trimmed by 5 bases and 0 bases, with 13 bases remaining between them. The CDR3 has 15 residues. Germline CDR1 is SGHAT and CDR2 is FQNNGV. The CDR3 reads CASSTHRSLNTEAFF. DNA of the CDR3: TGTGCCAGCAGCACCCACAGGAGCTTGAACACTGAAGCTTTCTTT.

Regarding this clonotype: A much larger clonotype is one base distant, so this may be a read error. The rearrangement uses TRBV4-3 and TRBJ1-1; no definite D call. Germline V gene data show CDR1 as LGHNA and CDR2 as YSLEER. This CDR3 has 15 residues. CDR3 protein: CAGSQDLLRETEAFF. The CDR3 region has the DNA TGCGCCGGCAGCCAAGATCTGCTCCGAGAGACTGAAGCTTTCTTT.

This chain uses TRBV3-1 with TRBJ2-3; D is ambiguous. Trimming took 0 bases from V and 4 from J, leaving 5 bases between them. The CDR3 runs 13 residues. Germline V gene lookup returns CDR1 LGHDT and CDR2 YNNKEL (reference sequence). As DNA, the CDR3 is TGTGCCAGCAGCCAAGAGGATGCAGATACGCAGTATTTT. Its protein is CASSQEDADTQYF.

DNA of the CDR3: TGTGCCAGCAGTACCCCCGGGGGTCACAATGAGCAGTTCTTC. It is translated as CASSTPGGHNEQFF. This chain connects TRBV12-3 or TRBV12-4 to TRBJ2-1, with a tentative D call TRBD2 (6 bases). The V and J ends lost 5 bases and 5 bases respectively, with 13 bases between them. CDR3 size: 14 residues.

The sample holds many counts of this clonotype. The chain employs TRBV10-3 and TRBJ2-7; TRBD1 agrees at 8 bases. The CDR3 length is 15 residues. Trimming removed 2 bases from V and 3 bases from J; junction bases left unmatched: 6. Germline V gene data show CDR1 as ENHRY and CDR2 as SYGVKD. The CDR3 sequence is CAISEPGTGHYEQYF. CDR3 nucleotide sequence: TGTGCCATCAGTGAGCCCGGGACAGGACACTACGAGCAGTACTTC.

In its sample, this clonotype was seen many times. The chain has TRBV27 and TRBJ1-1, with D perhaps matching TRBD1 (6 bases). The V gene lost 5 bases and the J gene lost 0 bases, with 7 bases spanning the gap. The CDR3 consists of 13 residues. Looked up from germline, CDR1 is MNHEY and CDR2 is SMNVEV (reference sequence). The CDR3 nucleotides read TGTGCCAGCAGTGGGGACATGAACACTGAAGCTTTCTTT. This encodes CASSGDMNTEAFF.

This clonotype was detected only a few times. The rearrangement joins TRBV4-3 to TRBJ2-4; D is tentatively TRBD1 or TRBD2 (5 bases each). The CDR3 spans 17 residues. Trimming removed 3 bases from V and 3 bases from J, with 18 bases in between. Germline V gene lookup returns CDR1 LGHNA and CDR2 YSLEER. The CDR3 loop reads CASSQTASGQGKNIQYF. CDR3 coding DNA: TGCGCCAGCAGCCAGACGGCGTCGGGGCAAGGCAAAAACATTCAGTACTTC.

This rearrangement joins TRBV5-4 to TRBJ2-4, with D possibly matching TRBD2 (6 bases). V lost 0 bases and J 0 bases, leaving 19 bases between the germline ends. The germline gives CDR1 SGHNT, CDR2 YYREEE (reference sequence). The CDR3 loop spans 19 amino acids. CDR3 amino acids: CASSLVGSGEPLAKNIQYF. DNA for the CDR3: TGTGCCAGCAGCTTGGTTGGTAGCGGTGAACCCCTAGCCAAAAACATTCAGTACTTC. The full variable domain, rest sourced from reference TRBV5-4 and TRBJ2-4, is ETGVTQSPTHLIKTRGQQVTLRCSSQSGHNTVSWYQQALGQGPQFIFQYYREEENGRGNFPPRFSGLQFPNYSSELNVNALELDDSALYLCASSLVGSGEPLAKNIQYFGAGTRLSVL.